The present TCR beta chain was sequenced within a study of shared clonotypes between healthy human individuals. Notes on the study in general: Genetic and exposure-history diversity was limited by the few donors.

In the original processing: Junction-only immunoSEQ data arrived without quality scores, meaning filtering differed. This table comes from immunoSEQ multiplex PCR, and its TCRdb copy is limited to in-frame clones, with some not included. The DNA was the basis for D and trimming; V, J and clone size are from that table. This repertoire shows over a million clones, roughly 97% found once; its top ten account for approximately 1.1%. Germline V lookup: CDR1 SGHVS, CDR2 FQNEAQ. The length of the CDR3 is 15 residues. As regards this clone: Antigen specificity is unknown. Sequence at one end of the junction differs from germline and may be a read error.

The TCR originated in a young man in good health. Sequenced sample: naive CD4+ T cells sorted from blood. The subset here: CD45RA+ positively selected. This rearrangement joins TRBV7-8 to TRBJ2-7, with D possibly being TRBD1 or TRBD2 (5 bases each). CDR3 amino acids: CASSLAGASSYEQYF. CDR3 DNA: TGTGCCAGCAGCCTAGCCGGGGCGAGCTCCTACGAGCAGTACTTC.